This T cell receptor (beta chain) was sequenced for a study of T cell repertoires in aging, cancer and after chemotherapy (dated by TCRdb to the late 2010s). Regarding the research as a whole: The donors fell into six age groups ranging from 30 or younger to 70 or older, and each group had at least three individuals. Paired pre- and post-chemotherapy samples in the hematological group came from chronic lymphocytic leukemia patients treated with fludarabine- or bendamustine-based regimens. In total, the full dataset held 10 million or so TCR reads. To look at immunoaging and at how T cells reconstitute after chemotherapy, the study profiled TCR beta repertoires in peripheral blood from both healthy donors and cancer patients. Alongside approximately 95 healthy donors serving as a reference group, the cohort included some 210 cancer patients, of whom 90 to 94 had hematological cancers and 124 had solid cancers.

TCR beta rearrangements were amplified from genomic DNA extracted from peripheral blood rather than from sorted cells or RNA. Comments on this clonotype: Its antigen is unknown. Given a much more abundant clone one base away, this may be a read error.

Rearranged TRB sequences spanning V, D and J segments were amplified in a multiplex touch-down PCR with a mixed TRB-A/B primer pool. Illumina adapters and sample indices were attached to the amplicons through two consecutive PCR reactions run with Phusion HS II polymerase. The amplicons were purified from gel with the NucleoSpin Gel and PCR Clean-up kit and then assessed with Qubit and an Agilent 2100 Bioanalyzer. Sequencing of the libraries was done on an Illumina MiSeq with paired-end, single-indexed 600-cycle runs. On the authors' methods: MiXCR versions 2.12 and 3.0.5 were used to process the TRB sequences. Each unique CDR3 nucleotide sequence was counted as one clone, and only productive sequences with at least two reads were retained. The repertoire metrics were Shannon diversity, evenness, clonality (calculated as one minus evenness), and diversity profiles parameterized by alpha from 0 to 5. Generation probabilities of clones in paired pre- and post-chemotherapy samples were computed with the IGoR algorithm. Using fastp at Q25 and MiXCR, TCRdb reprocessed the public reads and kept productive beta chains. Rows with one shared CDR3 protein collapse into an entry with the most common genes and DNA. These V and J calls rely on TCRdb rather than the paper's analysis. The sample table contains 2,000 to 3,000 distinct CDR3 sequences; only one count was recorded for roughly 22% of them. About 8% of the sample is held by the ten biggest clonotypes.

CDR1 and CDR2 (MNHNS, SASEGT) derive from the germline V gene. For this chain, trimming is 2 bases at the V end and 8 bases at the J end, and the number of junction bases without a gene match is 5. The CDR3 sequence holds 15 residues, the cysteine and phenylalanine included. Only the CDR3 DNA stays, 45 bases, in frame from base 1. The paper as a whole reports these results and caveats: The authors noted that the repertoire data do not allow conclusions about immunological memory after chemotherapy. Significantly lower blood TCR diversity and higher clonality were observed in untreated patients with hematological or solid cancers than in age-matched healthy donors. Hematological cancer patients had lymphoid organ infiltration, which may itself impair thymic emigration or peripheral T cell expansion. In both cancer cohorts, median generation probability rose over the chemotherapy interval, which suggests that the repertoire was reconstituted through rebound thymic output. In healthy donors, the decline in TCR diversity with age was mainly explained by loss of richness, whereas in cancer patients loss of evenness was also found to contribute.

Recombination joined TRBV6-1 with TRBJ2-3; 12 bases in between match TRBD2. The receptor comes from a human donor with a blood cancer. What was sequenced was blood. Here is the DNA: TGTGCCAGCAGTGAACTAGCGGGGGGGCCAGTTACGCAGTATTTT. It codes for CASSELAGGPVTQYF.